This TCR beta chain was identified in a study of lymphopenia after photon versus proton radiotherapy. Study observations and caveats: Oligoclonal CD8+ Temra expansion after nadir drove photon patients' diversity drop. Photon-treated patients lost naive T cells and TCR diversity; proton-treated stayed stable. Better survival with proton therapy was suggested as possible, not demonstrated.

As for this clone: Its antigen remains unidentified.

Per the germline V gene, CDR1 is SGHTA and CDR2 is FQGNSA. The V and J ends lost 3 bases and 6 bases respectively, with 18 bases between them. The CDR3 consists of 16 residues. Here immunoSEQ multiplex PCR was the method, and the copy in TCRdb shows in-frame clones only, minus some. This table has around 62,000 clones, roughly 84% appearing once. This TCR derives from a man aged 55 to 70 with pancreatic cancer. V usage is TRBV7-2 and J usage is TRBJ1-5; D remains ambiguous. The sequencing here drew on peripheral blood, taken from a patient treated with proton-based radiotherapy. CDR3 DNA sequence: TGTGCCAGCAGCTTCGGACCTTTCCCACTAGGTCAGCCCCAGCATTTT. Protein product: CASSFGPFPLGQPQHF. Full variable domain (remainder filled in from reference TRBV7-2 and TRBJ1-5): GAGVSQSPSNKVTEKGKDVELRCDPISGHTALYWYRQSLGQGLEFLIYFQGNSAPDKSGLPSDRFSAERTGGSVSTLTIQRTQQEDSAVYLCASSFGPFPLGQPQHFGDGTRLSIL.